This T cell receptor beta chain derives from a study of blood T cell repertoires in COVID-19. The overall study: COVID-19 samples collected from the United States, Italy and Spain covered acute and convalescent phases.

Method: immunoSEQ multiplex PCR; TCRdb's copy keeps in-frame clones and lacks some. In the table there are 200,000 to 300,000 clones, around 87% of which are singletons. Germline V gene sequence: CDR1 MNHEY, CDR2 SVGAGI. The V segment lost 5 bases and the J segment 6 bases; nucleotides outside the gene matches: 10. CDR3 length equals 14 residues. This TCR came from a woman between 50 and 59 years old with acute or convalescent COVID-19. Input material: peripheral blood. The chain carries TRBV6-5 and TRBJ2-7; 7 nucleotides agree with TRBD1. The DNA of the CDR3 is TGTGCCAGCAGTACAGGGGTAGTAGTTCCCGAGCAGTACTTC. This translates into CASSTGVVVPEQYF.